The rows below give T cell receptor beta chains drawn from one sample of a study of cytotoxic CD8 clonotypes in ibrutinib-treated CLL. The data were produced by immunoSEQ multiplex PCR, yet TCRdb's version contains in-frame clones alone and is incomplete. The repertoire holds over 100,000 clones, with about 58% as singletons. The input for sequencing was PBMCs, taken after 24 months of ibrutinib treatment. These receptors were taken from a human donor with chronic lymphocytic leukemia. Both conserved end residues are part of each CDR3. The D gene is left open where the match is weak. Not every row has a clone size; where given, it reads once, few, many or a size class.

TRBV11-2	TRBJ2-5	TRBD2	-	CASSSWRGGVETQYF	TGTGCCAGCAGCTCCTGGCGGGGGGGCGTGGAGACCCAGTACTTC
TRBV6-6	TRBJ1-1	-	-	CASRADGNTDFGAFF	TGTGCCAGCAGAGCGGACGGGAACACTGATTTCGGGGCTTTCTTT
TRBV7-3	TRBJ1-2	-	once	CASSFKDGRGANGYTF	TGTGCCAGCAGCTTTAAAGACGGACGGGGGGCGAACGGCTACACCTTC
TRBV15	TRBJ2-1	-	-	CATSRDSRGDNEQFF	TGTGCCACCAGCAGAGATTCAAGGGGAGACAATGAGCAGTTCTTC
TRBV9	TRBJ2-7	-	-	CASSAEGGYSYEQYF	TGTGCCAGCAGCGCGGAGGGGGGCTACTCCTACGAGCAGTACTTC
TRBV30	TRBJ1-6	-	-	CAWGTRDNSPLHF	TGTGCCTGGGGAACAAGGGATAATTCACCCCTCCACTTT
TRBV2	TRBJ1-4	-	-	CASSGGQEEKLFF	TGTGCCAGCAGTGGCGGCCAGGAAGAAAAACTGTTTTTT
TRBV2	TRBJ2-3	TRBD2	few	CASSQEGRGRGTDTQYF	TGTGCCAGCAGCCAAGAAGGGAGGGGCCGGGGCACAGATACGCAGTATTTT
TRBV5-6	TRBJ1-1	-	-	CASSFKEGSGAFF	TGTGCCAGCAGCTTTAAGGAGGGGTCGGGAGCTTTCTTT
TRBV4-2	TRBJ2-2	-	once	CASSQGISGYTGELFF	TGTGCCAGCAGCCAAGGAATTAGCGGATACACCGGGGAGCTGTTTTTT
TRBV27	TRBJ2-3	-	-	CASSYRTPADTQYF	TGTGCCAGCAGTTACAGGACGCCGGCAGATACGCAGTATTTT
TRBV30	TRBJ2-2	-	once	CAWGRGVVAGELFF	TGTGCCTGGGGTCGAGGGGTGGTTGCCGGGGAGCTGTTTTTT
TRBV25-1	TRBJ1-5	TRBD1	-	CASSSQGAYQPQHF	TGTGCCAGCAGTTCACAGGGGGCATATCAGCCCCAGCATTTT
TRBV5-6	TRBJ2-7	TRBD1	-	CASSSGTGGFEQYF	TGTGCCAGCAGCTCCGGGACAGGGGGCTTCGAGCAGTACTTC
TRBV29-1	TRBJ1-1	TRBD1	few	CSVDNRGWTEAFF	TGCAGCGTTGATAACAGGGGGTGGACTGAAGCTTTCTTT
TRBV2	TRBJ2-7	-	-	CASSVSKQYF	TGTGCCAGCAGTGTAAGTAAGCAGTACTTC
TRBV7-2	TRBJ2-2	TRBD2	-	CASSWLAGGPNPGELFF	TGTGCCAGCAGCTGGTTAGCGGGGGGGCCCAACCCCGGGGAGCTGTTTTTT
TRBV29-1	TRBJ1-4	-	few	CSVEKSEKLFF	TGCAGCGTTGAGAAGAGTGAAAAACTGTTTTTT
TRBV10-3	TRBJ1-3	-	-	CAISEGNTIYF	TGTGCCATCAGTGAGGGAAACACCATATATTTT
TRBV6-5	TRBJ1-1	-	-	CASSYGAGTHTEAFF	TGTGCCAGCAGTTACGGGGCAGGGACGCACACTGAAGCTTTCTTT
TRBV7-6	TRBJ2-3	-	few	CASSSSTDTQYF	TGTGCCAGCAGCTCTAGCACAGATACGCAGTATTTT
TRBV7-9	TRBJ1-2	-	-	CASSLTAYEGYTF	TGTGCCAGCAGCTTAACAGCCTACGAAGGCTACACCTTC
TRBV7-9	TRBJ1-1	-	once	CASSLKEGNTEAFF	TGTGCCAGCAGCTTAAAGGAGGGGAACACTGAAGCTTTCTTT
TRBV5-1	TRBJ2-3	-	-	CASLGGSTDTQYF	TGCGCCAGTCTCGGGGGAAGTACAGATACGCAGTATTTT
TRBV7-8	TRBJ2-5	TRBD2	-	CASSLGPGGVGETQYF	TGTGCCAGCAGCTTAGGCCCCGGGGGGGTGGGAGAGACCCAGTACTTC
TRBV19	TRBJ2-2	TRBD2	-	CASAGGAGELFF	TGTGCCAGCGCGGGGGGTGCCGGGGAGCTGTTTTTT
TRBV9	TRBJ1-4	-	few	CASSVTPQTNEKLFF	TGTGCCAGCAGCGTAACCCCGCAGACTAATGAAAAACTGTTTTTT
TRBV4-1	TRBJ2-3	TRBD2	-	CASSQALTSGGTDTQYF	TGCGCCAGCAGCCAAGCTTTGACTAGCGGGGGTACAGATACGCAGTATTTT
TRBV28	TRBJ1-2	-	-	CASSSGRYGYTF	TGTGCCAGCAGTTCCGGACGCTACGGCTACACCTTC
TRBV5-5	TRBJ2-7	TRBD2	-	CASSSLAGGFNEQYF	TGTGCCAGCAGCTCCCTAGCGGGGGGGTTTAACGAGCAGTACTTC
TRBV11-1	TRBJ2-2	TRBD2	-	CASSKDSGGHNTGELFF	TGTGCCAGCAGCAAAGATAGCGGGGGGCATAACACCGGGGAGCTGTTTTTT
TRBV6-5	TRBJ2-7	-	-	CASSSSGTSYEQYF	TGTGCCAGCAGTTCGTCCGGGACGTCCTACGAGCAGTACTTC
TRBV29-1	TRBJ1-3	TRBD1	-	CSAAGQGAGNTIYF	TGCAGCGCTGCGGGACAGGGGGCTGGAAACACCATATATTTT
TRBV4-2	TRBJ2-6	-	-	CASSQVRESGANVLTF	TGTGCCAGCAGCCAAGTGAGGGAATCTGGGGCCAACGTCCTGACTTTC
TRBV7-2	TRBJ1-5	-	once	CASSLAGGGPQPQHF	TGTGCCAGCAGCTTAGCTGGGGGGGGGCCCCAGCCCCAGCATTTT
TRBV6-5	TRBJ2-3	-	few	CASSYSFSGGPDTQYF	TGTGCCAGCAGTTACTCGTTTTCGGGGGGCCCTGATACGCAGTATTTT
TRBV27	TRBJ2-1	TRBD2	-	CASSLAAGGIYNEQFF	TGTGCCAGCAGTTTAGCGGCGGGGGGGATCTACAATGAGCAGTTCTTC
TRBV6-1	TRBJ2-5	-	-	CASSLEYSRQETQYF	TGTGCCAGCAGCCTAGAGTACTCACGCCAAGAGACCCAGTACTTC
TRBV13	TRBJ1-1	-	once	CASSLAAGLNTEAFF	TGTGCCAGCAGCTTAGCGGCAGGGTTGAACACTGAAGCTTTCTTT
TRBV5-4	TRBJ2-2	TRBD1	-	CASSPGGSPTGELFF	TGTGCCAGCAGCCCAGGGGGCTCCCCAACCGGGGAGCTGTTTTTT
TRBV30	TRBJ1-6	-	few	CAWRGGPLNSPLHF	TGTGCCTGGAGGGGGGGGCCGTTGAATTCACCCCTCCACTTT
TRBV5-1	TRBJ1-1	-	-	CASSLDRVLNTEAFF	TGCGCCAGCAGCTTGGACAGGGTCTTGAACACTGAAGCTTTCTTT
TRBV10-3	TRBJ1-2	-	-	CAINPGNLYGYTF	TGTGCCATCAATCCCGGGAATCTCTACGGCTACACCTTC
TRBV19	TRBJ1-1	-	once	CASSIKGLGTEAFF	TGTGCCAGTAGTATCAAGGGCCTGGGCACTGAAGCTTTCTTT
TRBV6-6	TRBJ2-7	-	few	CASSPGPFYEQYF	TGTGCCAGCAGTCCCGGACCGTTCTACGAGCAGTACTTC
TRBV7-2	TRBJ2-3	-	few	CASSPMSASRADTQYF	TGTGCCAGCAGCCCAATGTCAGCAAGTCGGGCAGATACGCAGTATTTT
TRBV2	TRBJ1-4	-	few	CASSDEKLFF	TGTGCCAGCAGTGATGAAAAACTGTTTTTT